The rows below give T cell receptor beta chains drawn from one sample of a study of blood T cell repertoires in COVID-19. TCRdb's copy holds only in-frame clones and misses some; the assay was immunoSEQ multiplex PCR. The data contain tens of thousands of clones, less than 85% of them seen just once; the ten biggest clones take up around a sixth. The sequenced material came from peripheral blood. The receptor source for this set is a man aged 55 to 69 with acute or convalescent COVID-19. The CDR3 runs from the conserved cysteine through the conserved F or W. The D gene is left open where the match is weak. Some rows have no size entry. The others give once, few or many, or a class for an expanded clone.

clone_size: -
v_call: TRBV5-6
j_call: TRBJ1-1
d_call: TRBD1
cdr3_aa: CASSLRGQGMNTEAFF
cdr3_nt: TGTGCCAGCAGCTTGAGGGGACAGGGGATGAACACTGAAGCTTTCTTT

clone_size: -
v_call: TRBV9
j_call: TRBJ2-3
d_call: TRBD1
cdr3_aa: CASSSAGGWDTQYF
cdr3_nt: TGTGCCAGCAGCTCGGCAGGGGGCTGGGATACGCAGTATTTT

clone_size: -
v_call: TRBV7-2
j_call: TRBJ1-2
d_call: TRBD1
cdr3_aa: CASSFGTANYGYTF
cdr3_nt: TGTGCCAGCAGCTTTGGGACAGCTAACTATGGCTACACCTTC

clone_size: -
v_call: TRBV10-3
j_call: TRBJ2-5
d_call: TRBD1
cdr3_aa: CAISGRTGGAQETQYF
cdr3_nt: TGTGCCATCAGTGGACGGACAGGGGGCGCCCAAGAGACCCAGTACTTC

clone_size: -
v_call: TRBV30
j_call: TRBJ2-1
d_call: TRBD2
cdr3_aa: CAWSVSGGEQFF
cdr3_nt: TGTGCCTGGAGTGTGTCGGGAGGTGAGCAGTTCTTC

clone_size: medium-sized
v_call: TRBV18
j_call: TRBJ2-7
d_call: TRBD1
cdr3_aa: CASSPWGQNYEQYF
cdr3_nt: TGTGCCAGCTCACCATGGGGACAGAACTACGAGCAGTACTTC

clone_size: -
v_call: TRBV6-5
j_call: TRBJ2-3
d_call: -
cdr3_aa: CASRPGGTDTQYF
cdr3_nt: TGTGCCAGCAGACCCGGGGGTACAGATACGCAGTATTTT

clone_size: -
v_call: TRBV10-1
j_call: TRBJ2-1
d_call: -
cdr3_aa: CASSEFGTTGTADEQFF
cdr3_nt: TGCGCCAGCAGTGAGTTCGGGACCACAGGGACGGCCGATGAGCAGTTCTTC

clone_size: -
v_call: TRBV30
j_call: TRBJ2-5
d_call: TRBD1
cdr3_aa: CAWSQGALETQYF
cdr3_nt: TGTGCCTGGAGCCAGGGGGCTTTGGAGACCCAGTACTTC

clone_size: -
v_call: TRBV6-2/TRBV6-3
j_call: TRBJ2-7
d_call: -
cdr3_aa: CASSYAGAHEQYF
cdr3_nt: TGTGCCAGCAGTTACGCGGGGGCCCACGAGCAGTACTTC

clone_size: -
v_call: TRBV9
j_call: TRBJ1-1
d_call: -
cdr3_aa: CASSAPGGRTEAFF
cdr3_nt: TGTGCCAGCAGCGCCCCGGGCGGGAGGACTGAAGCTTTCTTT

clone_size: -
v_call: TRBV9
j_call: TRBJ2-1
d_call: TRBD1
cdr3_aa: CASSVQNRDRVSPYNEQFF
cdr3_nt: TGTGCCAGCAGCGTCCAAAACCGGGACAGGGTCTCTCCCTACAATGAGCAGTTCTTC

clone_size: -
v_call: TRBV15
j_call: TRBJ1-6
d_call: -
cdr3_aa: CATSTNRAGSSPLHF
cdr3_nt: TGTGCCACCAGCACAAACAGGGCTGGGAGTTCACCCCTCCACTTT

clone_size: -
v_call: TRBV5-1
j_call: TRBJ1-1
d_call: -
cdr3_aa: CASSAGTEAFF
cdr3_nt: TGCGCCAGCAGCGCGGGAACTGAAGCTTTCTTT

clone_size: -
v_call: TRBV5-4
j_call: TRBJ2-7
d_call: TRBD1
cdr3_aa: CASSLVGQPLYEQYF
cdr3_nt: TGTGCCAGCAGCTTGGTGGGACAGCCACTCTACGAGCAGTACTTC

clone_size: -
v_call: TRBV5-4
j_call: TRBJ2-5
d_call: TRBD2
cdr3_aa: CASRRTSGRAGTQYF
cdr3_nt: TGTGCCAGCAGACGGACTAGCGGGAGGGCCGGGACCCAGTACTTC

clone_size: once
v_call: TRBV7-2
j_call: TRBJ2-1
d_call: TRBD2
cdr3_aa: CASSARGLAGVDEQFF
cdr3_nt: TGTGCCAGCAGCGCGAGAGGACTAGCGGGAGTCGATGAGCAGTTCTTC

clone_size: -
v_call: TRBV4-1
j_call: TRBJ2-1
d_call: TRBD2
cdr3_aa: CASSPSGLAGVSSYNEQFF
cdr3_nt: TGCGCCAGCAGCCCCTCGGGACTAGCGGGAGTTAGCTCCTACAATGAGCAGTTCTTC

clone_size: -
v_call: TRBV29-1
j_call: TRBJ2-3
d_call: TRBD2
cdr3_aa: CSVEDPSGSDTQYF
cdr3_nt: TGCAGCGTTGAAGACCCTAGCGGGAGCGATACGCAGTATTTT

clone_size: -
v_call: TRBV28
j_call: TRBJ1-5
d_call: -
cdr3_aa: CASNAAPGGNQPQHF
cdr3_nt: TGTGCCAGCAACGCGGCCCCAGGGGGCAATCAGCCCCAGCATTTT

clone_size: -
v_call: TRBV27
j_call: TRBJ2-7
d_call: -
cdr3_aa: CASTTAGSNEQYF
cdr3_nt: TGTGCCAGCACCACCGCAGGGTCCAACGAGCAGTACTTC

clone_size: -
v_call: TRBV6-1
j_call: TRBJ2-7
d_call: -
cdr3_aa: CASSEFTDGYEQYF
cdr3_nt: TGTGCCAGCAGTGAATTTACAGATGGATACGAGCAGTACTTC

clone_size: -
v_call: TRBV9
j_call: TRBJ2-3
d_call: TRBD1
cdr3_aa: CASSVIPQGEDTQYF
cdr3_nt: TGTGCCAGCAGCGTCATTCCGCAGGGGGAAGATACGCAGTATTTT

clone_size: -
v_call: TRBV5-1
j_call: TRBJ2-1
d_call: TRBD2
cdr3_aa: CASSWEGRGYNEQFF
cdr3_nt: TGCGCCAGCAGCTGGGAGGGCCGAGGGTACAATGAGCAGTTCTTC

clone_size: -
v_call: TRBV5-4
j_call: TRBJ1-1
d_call: TRBD1
cdr3_aa: CASSPPGQGYTEAFF
cdr3_nt: TGTGCCAGCAGCCCACCGGGACAGGGGTACACTGAAGCTTTCTTT

clone_size: -
v_call: TRBV15
j_call: TRBJ2-5
d_call: TRBD1
cdr3_aa: CATSGQGGETQYF
cdr3_nt: TGTGCCACCAGCGGACAGGGGGGCGAGACCCAGTACTTC

clone_size: -
v_call: TRBV5-5
j_call: TRBJ2-5
d_call: TRBD1
cdr3_aa: CASSLTPGGETQYF
cdr3_nt: TGTGCCAGCAGCTTGACCCCAGGGGGAGAGACCCAGTACTTC

clone_size: -
v_call: TRBV28
j_call: TRBJ1-4
d_call: -
cdr3_aa: CASRTRPGEKLFF
cdr3_nt: TGTGCCAGCAGAACCCGTCCGGGTGAAAAACTGTTTTTT

clone_size: -
v_call: TRBV20-1
j_call: TRBJ2-7
d_call: -
cdr3_aa: CSASGQHQYEQYF
cdr3_nt: TGCAGTGCTAGTGGCCAACACCAATACGAGCAGTACTTC

clone_size: -
v_call: TRBV5-6
j_call: TRBJ2-1
d_call: TRBD2
cdr3_aa: CASSSTAGGYNEQFF
cdr3_nt: TGTGCCAGCAGCTCCACAGCGGGAGGATACAATGAGCAGTTCTTC

clone_size: -
v_call: TRBV21-1
j_call: TRBJ2-1
d_call: -
cdr3_aa: CASPKGGTSRYNEQFF
cdr3_nt: TGTGCCAGCCCCAAGGGCGGGACTAGTCGCTACAATGAGCAGTTCTTC

clone_size: -
v_call: TRBV5-1
j_call: TRBJ2-7
d_call: -
cdr3_aa: CASAGGWDGSYEQYF
cdr3_nt: TGCGCCAGCGCCGGGGGTTGGGACGGCTCCTACGAGCAGTACTTC

clone_size: -
v_call: TRBV2
j_call: TRBJ2-1
d_call: TRBD2
cdr3_aa: CASSEVRVGGGRNEQFF
cdr3_nt: TGTGCCAGCAGTGAAGTCCGCGTCGGGGGAGGGAGGAATGAGCAGTTCTTC

clone_size: once
v_call: TRBV7-3
j_call: TRBJ2-7
d_call: -
cdr3_aa: CASSLTTGYEQYF
cdr3_nt: TGTGCCAGCAGCTTAACGACGGGCTACGAGCAGTACTTC

clone_size: -
v_call: TRBV4-3
j_call: TRBJ2-3
d_call: -
cdr3_aa: CASSQGQSSDTQYF
cdr3_nt: TGCGCCAGCAGCCAAGGGCAGTCCTCAGATACGCAGTATTTT

clone_size: -
v_call: TRBV28
j_call: TRBJ1-6
d_call: -
cdr3_aa: CASSFGSSYNSPLHF
cdr3_nt: TGTGCCAGCAGTTTTGGGAGCTCCTATAATTCACCCCTCCACTTT

clone_size: -
v_call: TRBV7-8
j_call: TRBJ2-2
d_call: TRBD1
cdr3_aa: CASSGAGTGINTGELFF
cdr3_nt: TGTGCCAGCAGCGGAGCCGGGACAGGGATTAACACCGGGGAGCTGTTTTTT

clone_size: -
v_call: TRBV5-1
j_call: TRBJ2-3
d_call: -
cdr3_aa: CASSLDSARTDTQYF
cdr3_nt: TGCGCCAGCAGCTTGGATAGCGCCCGCACAGATACGCAGTATTTT

clone_size: -
v_call: TRBV5-1
j_call: TRBJ2-2
d_call: TRBD1
cdr3_aa: CASSPSPDRASGELFF
cdr3_nt: TGCGCCAGCAGCCCCTCGCCGGACAGGGCATCGGGGGAGCTGTTTTTT

clone_size: -
v_call: TRBV10-1
j_call: TRBJ2-6
d_call: TRBD1
cdr3_aa: CASSERGPGANVLTF
cdr3_nt: TGCGCCAGCAGTGAGAGGGGGCCGGGGGCCAACGTCCTGACTTTC

clone_size: -
v_call: TRBV18
j_call: TRBJ1-3
d_call: -
cdr3_aa: CASSPRSGENTIYF
cdr3_nt: TGTGCCAGCTCCCCAAGGTCCGGGGAAAACACCATATATTTT

clone_size: -
v_call: TRBV27
j_call: TRBJ1-5
d_call: -
cdr3_aa: CASSLYTGGNQPQHF
cdr3_nt: TGTGCCAGCAGTCTATACACGGGGGGCAATCAGCCCCAGCATTTT

clone_size: -
v_call: TRBV6-5
j_call: TRBJ1-3
d_call: -
cdr3_aa: CASTQGSGNTIYF
cdr3_nt: TGTGCCAGCACTCAGGGATCGGGAAACACCATATATTTT